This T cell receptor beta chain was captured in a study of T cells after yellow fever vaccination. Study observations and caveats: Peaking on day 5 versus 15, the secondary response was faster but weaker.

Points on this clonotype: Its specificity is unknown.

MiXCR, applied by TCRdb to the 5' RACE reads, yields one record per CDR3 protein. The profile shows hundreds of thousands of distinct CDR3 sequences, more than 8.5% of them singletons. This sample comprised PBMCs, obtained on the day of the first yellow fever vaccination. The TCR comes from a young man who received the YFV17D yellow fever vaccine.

The CDR3 spells CASSPRTGWVNTEAFF. The CDR3 region has the DNA TGTGCCAGCAGCCCCCGGACAGGGTGGGTGAACACTGAAGCTTTCTTT. The J gene is TRBJ1-1, the V gene TRBV5-6; 8 bases agree with TRBD1. The CDR3 loop spans 16 amino acids. Germline CDR1 reads SGHDT; CDR2 reads YYEEEE. V was pared by 4 bases and J by 0 bases, with 8 bases of the junction left unmatched. Combining the CDR3 with reference TRBV5-6 and TRBJ1-1 gives the whole variable domain DAGVTQSPTHLIKTRGQQVTLRCSPKSGHDTVSWYQQALGQGPQFIFQYYEEEERQRGNFPDRFSGHQFPNYSSELNVNALLLGDSALYLCASSPRTGWVNTEAFFGQGTRLTVV.